This T cell receptor (beta chain) originates from a study of T cell responses to AZD1222 COVID-19 vaccine. General study points: Among the donors, most were white British and more were female, and clonal diversity was possibly underestimated. Among those given AZD1222, only 6 or 7 were seropositive at baseline. The study found vaccine-associated CD4 TCRs spanning spike, dominant at 160-218 and 743-854.

Remarks on this clone: What it binds is not known.

Germline lookup yields CDR1 SGHTA and CDR2 FQGNSA. CDR3 length: 14 amino acids. V shed 3 bases and J shed 5 bases, with 11 bases lying between them. Sequenced by immunoSEQ multiplex PCR; TCRdb stores in-frame clones only, minus some. The repertoire holds about 130,000 clones, with 92% as singletons. The chain carries TRBV7-2 and TRBJ2-1; a weak D match, TRBD2 (5 bases). The TCR sequence derives from an adult who received the AZD1222 COVID-19 vaccine. Material: peripheral blood, obtained 28 days after the second AZD1222 dose. The CDR3 DNA is TGTGCCAGCAGCTTTTCTAGCTTCCACAATGAGCAGTTCTTC. Translated: CASSFSSFHNEQFF. The variable domain in full, with the rest retrieved from reference TRBV7-2 and TRBJ2-1, is GAGVSQSPSNKVTEKGKDVELRCDPISGHTALYWYRQSLGQGLEFLIYFQGNSAPDKSGLPSDRFSAERTGGSVSTLTIQRTQQEDSAVYLCASSFSSFHNEQFFGPGTRLTVL.